This entry concerns a single T cell receptor (beta chain). Its specificity is unknown. Germline values: CDR1 MNHEY, CDR2 SMNVEV (reference sequence). The length of the CDR3 is 15 residues. V shed 4 bases and J 4 bases; nucleotides not matched to a gene: 5. The sample belongs to a study of OX40 agonist ivuxolimab in advanced cancers. The table came from immunoSEQ multiplex PCR; TCRdb's copy has only in-frame clones and leaves some out. The data hold about 78,000 clones, with 92% observed a single time. The study, taken as a whole, reports: More expanded clones were found, on average, in CD8+ than in CD4+ T cells.

The cohort excluded patients with autoimmune disease history or systemic immunosuppression. At cycle 4 day 1, cycle 7 day 1, and baseline, blood was sampled. This material consisted of CD4+ or CD8+ T cells sorted from blood, taken in a trial of the OX40 agonist ivuxolimab. The TCR was taken from an adult with an advanced solid tumor such as melanoma, head and neck, liver or kidney cancer. The rearrangement links TRBV27 to TRBJ2-7; 12 bases are shared with TRBD2. CDR3 sequence: CASSSETSGSYEQYF. In DNA, the CDR3 is TGTGCCAGCAGTTCTGAGACTAGCGGGAGTTACGAGCAGTACTTC.